This T cell receptor (beta chain) is from a study of blood T cell repertoires in COVID-19. TCRdb's copy holds only in-frame clones and misses some; the assay was immunoSEQ multiplex PCR. Of about 330,000 clones in the sample, 65% to 85% are singletons; the top ten hold about 1.2%. The length of the CDR3 is 15 residues. CDR1 is LGHNA and CDR2 is YNFKEQ in the germline V gene. V dropped 3 bases and J dropped 6; count of bases not matched to a gene: 7. This sequence was found in a woman between 45 and 65 years old with acute or convalescent COVID-19. Sequenced material: peripheral blood. The chain joins TRBV4-2 to TRBJ2-2; 7 positions agree with TRBD1. The CDR3 region has the DNA TGTGCCAGCAGCCATGGTGACAGGGCGGCCGGGGAGCTGTTTTTT. Translation gives CASSHGDRAAGELFF.